This TCR beta chain came from a study of T cell repertoires in cytomegalovirus infection. In the study overall: CMV infection together with matching HLA type was indicated by public TCR beta signatures. The study's findings and limits: Carriage of CMV together with the relevant HLA was identifiable through cumulative public TCR beta family frequency. In two of eight donors, the top clonotype was HLA-C-restricted CMV-specific.

Each CDR3 protein is one row after TCRdb ran MiXCR on the reads. The data contain about 830,000 distinct CDR3 sequences, 30% to 35% of them seen just once; the ten biggest clones take up around 11%. The germline gives CDR1 MNHEY, CDR2 SMNVEV (reference sequence). The CDR3 has 17 residues. Trimming left V 5 bases short and J 0 bases short, with 17 bases between. For this clonotype: Antigen unknown.

The source material was cultured CD8+ T cells from PBMCs, sampled from culture after CMV antigen stimulation. The chain uses TRBV27 and TRBJ1-5; D not certain. The TCR sequence derives from a human donor in good health (CMV status not recorded). Some clones in this sample may be carry-over from other donors' samples. The CDR3 DNA reads TGTGCCAGCAGTCCGAGTAAGGGCGACGATAGCAATCAGCCCCAGCATTTT. This gives the protein CASSPSKGDDSNQPQHF.